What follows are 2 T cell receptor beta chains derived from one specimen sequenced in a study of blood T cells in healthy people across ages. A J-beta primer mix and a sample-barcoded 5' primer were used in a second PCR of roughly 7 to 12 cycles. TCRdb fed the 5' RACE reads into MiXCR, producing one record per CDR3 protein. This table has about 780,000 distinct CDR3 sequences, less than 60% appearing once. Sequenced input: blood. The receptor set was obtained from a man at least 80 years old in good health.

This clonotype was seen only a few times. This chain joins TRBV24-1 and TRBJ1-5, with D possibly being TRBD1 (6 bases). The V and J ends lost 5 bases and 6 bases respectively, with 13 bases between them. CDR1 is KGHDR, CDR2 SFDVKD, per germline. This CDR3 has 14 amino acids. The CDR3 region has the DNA TGTGCCACCAGTGGTGCAGGGGCGGGTCAGCCCCAGCATTTT. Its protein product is CATSGAGAGQPQHF.

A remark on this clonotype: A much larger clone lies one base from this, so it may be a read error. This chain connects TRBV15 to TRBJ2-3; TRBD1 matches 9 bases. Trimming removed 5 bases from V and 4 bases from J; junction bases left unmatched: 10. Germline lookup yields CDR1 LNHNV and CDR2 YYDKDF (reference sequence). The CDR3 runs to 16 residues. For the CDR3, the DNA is TGTGCCACCAGCTCCGGGACAGGGTCTCTGGCAGATACGCAGTATTTT. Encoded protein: CATSSGTGSLADTQYF.